These T cell receptor beta chains were read from a single sample in a study of blood T cells in healthy people across ages. TCRdb called the 5' RACE reads again in MiXCR, with one record for every CDR3 protein. Altogether some 900,000 distinct CDR3 sequences are present, around 49% being singletons, with the ten largest covering around an eighth. Specimen: blood. These receptors came from a man aged 25-45 years in good health. CDR3s include the opening cysteine and the closing phenylalanine or tryptophan. A D gene is named only where the DNA matches it firmly. A clone size is listed for some rows: how often the clone was seen (once, few, many), or a class if it is expanded.

J: TRBJ2-7; D: TRBD2; V: TRBV7-2; size: few; CDR3: CASSLGGRGRPYEQYF; DNA: TGTGCCAGCAGCTTAGGGGGGAGGGGCAGACCCTACGAGCAGTACTTC
J: TRBJ2-7; D: TRBD2; V: TRBV4-1; size: few; CDR3: CASSPPRGFDEQYF; DNA: TGCGCCAGCAGCCCCCCGCGGGGGTTCGACGAGCAGTACTTC
J: TRBJ1-4; D: .; V: TRBV4-3; size: .; CDR3: CASSRGGISNEKLFF; DNA: TGCGCCAGCAGTCGCGGTGGGATATCGAATGAAAAACTGTTTTTT
J: TRBJ2-1; D: .; V: TRBV7-3; size: .; CDR3: CASSRSGHNEQFF; DNA: TGTGCCAGCAGCCGTAGTGGGCACAATGAGCAGTTCTTC
J: TRBJ1-1; D: .; V: TRBV27; size: few; CDR3: CASSLNQENTEAFF; DNA: TGTGCCAGCAGTTTAAATCAGGAGAACACTGAAGCTTTCTTT
J: TRBJ2-1; D: TRBD1; V: TRBV7-2; size: .; CDR3: CASSLSPLETGGRYNEQFF; DNA: TGTGCCAGCAGCTTGTCCCCCTTAGAGACAGGGGGCCGATACAATGAGCAGTTCTTC
J: TRBJ2-7; D: .; V: TRBV7-9; size: .; CDR3: CASGTGTASSYEQYF; DNA: TGTGCCAGCGGTACCGGGACGGCTAGCTCCTACGAGCAGTACTTC
J: TRBJ2-3; D: TRBD2; V: TRBV10-3; size: .; CDR3: CAITGLAGTDAQYF; DNA: TGTGCCATCACCGGACTAGCGGGCACAGATGCGCAGTATTTT
J: TRBJ2-1; D: .; V: TRBV18; size: .; CDR3: CASSPLEGGTYNEQFF; DNA: TGTGCCAGCTCACCATTGGAGGGGGGGACCTACAATGAGCAGTTCTTC
J: TRBJ2-7; D: .; V: TRBV29-1; size: few; CDR3: CSVWGTYEQYF; DNA: TGCAGCGTATGGGGGACCTACGAGCAGTACTTC
J: TRBJ2-7; D: .; V: TRBV20-1; size: few; CDR3: CSARTPVLNEQYF; DNA: TGCAGTGCTAGGACGCCCGTCCTAAATGAGCAGTACTTC
J: TRBJ2-1; D: .; V: TRBV2; size: .; CDR3: CASKGTNPNEQFF; DNA: TGTGCCAGCAAGGGGACAAACCCAAATGAGCAGTTCTTC
J: TRBJ1-2; D: TRBD1; V: TRBV3-1; size: .; CDR3: CASQDRAGYGYTF; DNA: TGTGCCAGCCAGGACAGGGCAGGATATGGCTACACCTTC
J: TRBJ2-5; D: .; V: TRBV27; size: .; CDR3: CASSLGAGFGCTQYF; DNA: TGTGCCAGCAGTTTAGGGGCGGGGTTTGGGTGTACCCAGTACTTC
J: TRBJ1-1; D: .; V: TRBV29-1; size: .; CDR3: CSVATGGTEAFF; DNA: TGCAGCGTTGCCACAGGAGGCACTGAAGCTTTCTTT
J: TRBJ2-3; D: .; V: TRBV12-3/TRBV12-4; size: .; CDR3: CTSSLSHRKSTDTQYF; DNA: TGTACCAGCAGTTTAAGTCATAGGAAGAGCACAGATACGCAGTATTTT
J: TRBJ2-5; D: .; V: TRBV27; size: .; CDR3: CASSLADSYQETQYF; DNA: TGTGCCAGCAGTTTAGCAGACTCGTACCAAGAGACCCAGTACTTC
J: TRBJ1-1; D: .; V: TRBV4-1; size: .; CDR3: CASSQLTGNTEAFF; DNA: TGCGCCAGCAGCCAATTAACAGGGAACACTGAAGCTTTCTTT
J: TRBJ2-7; D: .; V: TRBV7-6; size: few; CDR3: CASSSGTQTDSYEQYF; DNA: TGTGCCAGCAGCTCGGGGACACAAACTGACTCCTACGAGCAGTACTTC
J: TRBJ2-5; D: TRBD2; V: TRBV7-6; size: .; CDR3: CASSSPSGLAEGETQYF; DNA: TGTGCCAGCAGCTCCCCCTCGGGACTAGCGGAGGGAGAGACCCAGTACTTC
J: TRBJ2-4; D: .; V: TRBV7-2; size: few; CDR3: CASSLDLATQYF; DNA: TGTGCCAGCAGCTTAGATCTAGCGACTCAGTACTTC
J: TRBJ2-5; D: TRBD1; V: TRBV5-1; size: few; CDR3: CASREGQGEETQYF; DNA: TGCGCCAGCAGAGAGGGACAGGGAGAAGAGACCCAGTACTTC